A single sample is the source of the 8 T cell receptor beta chains below, sequenced in a study of blood T cell repertoires in COVID-19. Sequenced by immunoSEQ multiplex PCR; TCRdb stores in-frame clones only, minus some. The table includes 60,000 to 75,000 clones, approximately 90% detected once. The sample consisted of peripheral blood. These receptors all stem from a man in his sixties or seventies with active COVID-19.

The rearrangement joins TRBV7-8 to TRBJ2-7; possibly TRBD1 for D (5 bases). Germline CDR1 is SGHVS and CDR2 is FQNEAQ. Trimming left V 5 bases short and J 2 bases short, with 10 bases between. The CDR3 extends over 13 amino acids. CDR3 loop: CASSPWGPYEQYF. CDR3 bases: TGTGCCAGCAGCCCTTGGGGCCCCTACGAGCAGTACTTC.

The chain uses TRBV7-9 and TRBJ2-1; 10 bases map to TRBD2. The J segment lost 0 bases and the V segment lost 2 bases, leaving 4 bases of the junction unmatched. CDR3 length equals 17 residues. CDR1 is SEHNR and CDR2 is FQNEAQ in the germline V gene (reference sequence). CDR3 residues: CASSLRPSGSSYNEQFF. CDR3 sequence (DNA): TGTGCCAGCAGCTTAAGGCCTAGCGGGAGCTCCTACAATGAGCAGTTCTTC.

The chain joins TRBV12-1 to TRBJ2-7; the table assigns TRBD2, which was not confirmed against the DNA. TRBV12-1 is a pseudogene. CDR3 length equals 14 residues. The CDR3 coding sequence is TGTGCCAGCAAGGTGAGCGGAGGGCCCTACGAGCAGTACTTC. Residues: CASKVSGGPYEQYF.

This clone was observed once. The chain employs TRBV5-4 and TRBJ2-5, with D possibly being TRBD1 (6 bases). V was trimmed by 4 bases and J by 2 bases, leaving 15 bases between them. The CDR3 is made up of 15 amino acids. Germline V CDR1 and CDR2: SGHNT, YYREEE (reference sequence). CDR3 amino acids: CASSPIRGKQETQYF. In nucleotides, the CDR3 is TGTGCCAGCAGCCCCATAAGGGGGAAACAAGAGACCCAGTACTTC.

This clone was picked up one time. V gene TRBV5-4 combines with J gene TRBJ2-5; tentative D call: TRBD2 (5 bases). V was clipped by 0 bases and J by 0 bases, with 6 bases between them. The CDR3 sequence is 14 residues long. The germline V gene encodes CDR1 SGHNT and CDR2 YYREEE (reference sequence). This chain's CDR3 is CASSLAGNQETQYF. The CDR3 DNA reads as TGTGCCAGCAGCTTGGCGGGGAACCAAGAGACCCAGTACTTC. Complete variable domain (other parts from reference TRBV5-4 and TRBJ2-5): ETGVTQSPTHLIKTRGQQVTLRCSSQSGHNTVSWYQQALGQGPQFIFQYYREEENGRGNFPPRFSGLQFPNYSSELNVNALELDDSALYLCASSLAGNQETQYFGPGTRLLVL.

This chain links TRBV6-6 with TRBJ1-2, with 8 bases fitting TRBD1. The V and J ends lost 6 bases and 5 bases, in that order; junction bases with no gene match: 8. Germline lookup yields CDR1 MNHNY and CDR2 SVGAGI (reference sequence). This CDR3 contains 14 residues. The CDR3 spells CASSPQGAGYGYTF. DNA of the CDR3: TGTGCCAGCAGCCCCCAGGGGGCGGGTTATGGCTACACCTTC.

The chain joins TRBV3-1 (or the pseudogene TRBV3-2) to TRBJ2-7; the D gene is possibly TRBD2 (7 bases). This CDR3 region has 14 residues. V shed 0 bases and J shed 9 bases, with 15 bases lying between them. Germline CDR1 is LGHDT and CDR2 is YNNKEL (reference sequence). The CDR3 loop is CASSQEGGGSVQYF. The CDR3 bases are TGTGCCAGCAGCCAAGAGGGAGGGGGTTCAGTGCAGTACTTC.

The J gene is TRBJ2-1, the V gene TRBV6-1; TRBD2 is a possible D gene (5 bases). The germline V gene has CDR1 MNHNS and CDR2 SASEGT. The CDR3 consists of 15 residues. V gave up 2 bases and J gave up 5 bases, with 13 bases separating them. The CDR3 region is CASSELSSLDNEQFF. CDR3 coding DNA: TGTGCCAGCAGTGAATTGTCTAGCTTGGACAATGAGCAGTTCTTC.